These 27 T cell receptor beta chains originate from one sample sequenced in a study of blood T cell repertoires in COVID-19. Generated by immunoSEQ multiplex PCR, the TCRdb table keeps only in-frame clones and is missing some. The table lists 30,000 or so clones, roughly 78% of them singletons. Sequencing was performed on peripheral blood. The receptors derive from an elderly man with active or convalescent COVID-19.

Here the CDR3 reads CASSRGRAATGELFF. The CDR3 DNA sequence: TGCGCCAGCAGCCGCGGGAGAGCGGCCACCGGGGAGCTGTTTTTT. The chain recombines TRBV4-1 with TRBJ2-2; 7 positions agree with TRBD2. Germline V gene data show CDR1 as MGHRA and CDR2 as YSYEKL. V was clipped by 4 bases and J by 4 bases; unmatched bases: 6. The CDR3 is 15 amino acids.

The chain recombines TRBV19 with TRBJ2-5; 8 nucleotides align to TRBD1. In germline, CDR1 is LNHDA, CDR2 SQIVND (reference sequence). The CDR3 is 14 residues long. V shed 5 bases, J shed 5 bases, and the junction held 7 bases outside the gene matches. The CDR3 loop is CASSSRTGRETQYF. CDR3 nucleotide sequence: TGTGCCAGTAGTTCCCGGACAGGGAGGGAGACCCAGTACTTC. Together with reference TRBV19 and TRBJ2-5, the CDR3 gives the full variable domain: DGGITQSPKYLFRKEGQNVTLSCEQNLNHDAMYWYRQDPGQGLRLIYYSQIVNDFQKGDIAEGYSVSREKKESFPLTVTSAQKNPTAFYLCASSSRTGRETQYFGPGTRLLVL.

V is TRBV5-1 and J is TRBJ2-1; 12 nucleotides line up with TRBD2. The CDR3 consists of 15 residues. J was trimmed by 10 bases and V by 3 bases; bases with no gene match: 8. Germline CDR1 is SGHRS and CDR2 is YFSETQ. This CDR3 reads CASSSGTSGPSEQFF. CDR3 DNA sequence: TGCGCCAGCAGCTCCGGGACTAGCGGGCCTTCAGAGCAGTTCTTC.

The chain employs TRBV14 and TRBJ1-3; a possible D gene is TRBD1 (5 bases). Deletions cut 4 bases from V and 10 bases from J, with 11 bases between. Germline CDR1 reads SGHDN; CDR2 reads FVKESK. This CDR3 is built from 12 residues. The CDR3 bases are TGTGCCAGCAGCCGCCAGGGTCATACCATATATTTT. Translation: CASSRQGHTIYF. The whole variable domain, remainder taken from reference TRBV14 and TRBJ1-3, is EAGVTQFPSHSVIEKGQTVTLRCDPISGHDNLYWYRRVMGKEIKFLLHFVKESKQDESGMPNNRFLAERTGGTYSTLKVQPAELEDSGVYFCASSRQGHTIYFGEGSWLTVV.

This chain connects TRBV2 to TRBJ2-7, with D possibly TRBD1 on 5 matching bases. Trimming took 8 bases from V and 4 from J, leaving 15 bases between them. This CDR3 region has 13 residues. The germline V gene encodes CDR1 SNHLY and CDR2 FYNNEI. Here the CDR3 reads CASVTGPLYEQYF. The CDR3 nucleotides are TGTGCCAGCGTTACAGGCCCCCTTTACGAGCAGTACTTC.

V is TRBV6-5 and J is TRBJ1-2; 9 bases agree with TRBD1. V was clipped by 6 bases and J by 1 base; unmatched bases: 3. From germline, CDR1 is MNHEY and CDR2 SVGAGI. The CDR3 has 14 residues. CDR3 sequence reads: CASSRDRDNYGYTF. The CDR3 nucleotides are TGTGCCAGCAGCCGGGACAGGGATAACTATGGCTACACCTTC.

About this clone: At one of its ends the junction is not consistent with the germline gene, which may arise from a read error. The chain recombines TRBV7-7 with TRBJ2-3; D may be TRBD2 (6 bases). This CDR3 has 13 residues. Germline CDR1 and CDR2: SSHAT and FNYEAQ (reference sequence). CDR3 DNA: TGTGCTAGCAGCTCCAGACTAGCAGATACGCAGTATTTT. This gives the protein CASSSRLADTQYF.

The rearrangement links TRBV7-6 to TRBJ2-3; no firm D call. V was trimmed by 4 bases and J by 5 bases, leaving 10 bases between them. The CDR3 contains 13 residues. Germline loops: CDR1 SGHVS, CDR2 FNYEAQ. The CDR3 DNA is TGTGCCAGCAGCTCCCCGGTTCTAGATACGCAGTATTTT. The encoded protein is CASSSPVLDTQYF.

The chain carries TRBV2 and TRBJ1-2; TRBD1 matches 7 bases. The trim removed 6 bases at V and 6 bases at J, leaving 10 bases unmatched. The germline V gene has CDR1 SNHLY and CDR2 FYNNEI. This CDR3 comprises 14 residues. Written as DNA, the CDR3 is TGTGCCAGCAGCGCAGCAAACAGGGGTGATGGCTACACCTTC. Its translation: CASSAANRGDGYTF.

The chain combines TRBV6-5 with TRBJ2-7, with D hard to call. The germline V and J ends were trimmed by 7 bases and 0 bases, with 7 bases remaining between them. Germline V gives CDR1 MNHEY, CDR2 SVGAGI. The CDR3 contains 12 residues. The CDR3 loop is CASMLYSYEQYF. In DNA, the CDR3 is TGTGCCAGCATGCTCTACTCCTACGAGCAGTACTTC.

This chain connects TRBV6-5 to TRBJ2-2; a weak D match, TRBD2 (7 bases). V lost 11 bases to trimming and J lost 6 bases, with 16 bases between them. CDR1 and CDR2 (germline): MNHEY, SVGAGI. This CDR3 is 13 amino acids long. The chain's CDR3 is CAGGRGVAGELFF. The CDR3 DNA reads as TGTGCCGGGGGGAGGGGGGTCGCCGGGGAGCTGTTTTTT.

The chain carries TRBV19 and TRBJ2-3; weak D call: TRBD2 (6 bases). This CDR3 contains 15 residues. The germline V gene has CDR1 LNHDA and CDR2 SQIVND (reference sequence). V lost 1 base and J lost 2, with 10 bases in between. The CDR3 DNA sequence: TGTGCCAGTAGTATAGGAGGCGGGGCCACAGATACGCAGTATTTT. Protein sequence: CASSIGGGATDTQYF.

A few counts support this clone. V and J are TRBV24-1 and TRBJ2-7; perhaps TRBD2 as D (5 bases). Germline assignment: CDR1 KGHDR and CDR2 SFDVKD. CDR3 length: 15 residues. V was pared by 4 bases and J by 2 bases, with 14 bases between. CDR3 bases: TGTGCCACCAGTGAGGATCGGACGGGGACCTACGAGCAGTACTTC. It translates to CATSEDRTGTYEQYF.

This sequence joins TRBV19 and TRBJ1-5, with D unclear. Trimming took off 6 bases at V and 3 bases at J, with 12 bases between the two ends. The germline gives CDR1 LNHDA, CDR2 SQIVND (reference sequence). CDR3 length: 14 amino acids. The CDR3 spells CASSGGFPNQPQHF. CDR3 nucleotides: TGTGCCAGTAGCGGAGGGTTTCCCAATCAGCCCCAGCATTTT. The full variable domain, its missing parts supplied by reference TRBV19 and TRBJ1-5, is DGGITQSPKYLFRKEGQNVTLSCEQNLNHDAMYWYRQDPGQGLRLIYYSQIVNDFQKGDIAEGYSVSREKKESFPLTVTSAQKNPTAFYLCASSGGFPNQPQHFGDGTRLSIL.

Here the CDR3 DNA reads TGCGCCAGCAGATCGGGTTACACTAATGAAAAACTGTTTTTT. This translates into CASRSGYTNEKLFF. The rearrangement uses TRBV5-1 and TRBJ1-4, with D unclear. The V and J ends lost 5 bases and 2 bases respectively, with 10 bases between them. CDR1 and CDR2 from the germline V gene are SGHRS and YFSETQ. The CDR3 sequence is 14 residues long.

The chain joins TRBV14 to TRBJ1-2; D is ambiguous. V gave up 0 bases and J gave up 5 bases, with 13 bases separating them. The CDR3 loop spans 15 amino acids. Germline V gives CDR1 SGHDN, CDR2 FVKESK. CDR3 sequence: CASSQDAAGPYGYTF. The CDR3 DNA sequence: TGTGCCAGCAGCCAAGATGCTGCGGGTCCTTATGGCTACACCTTC. The full variable domain, with the rest looked up from reference TRBV14 and TRBJ1-2, is EAGVTQFPSHSVIEKGQTVTLRCDPISGHDNLYWYRRVMGKEIKFLLHFVKESKQDESGMPNNRFLAERTGGTYSTLKVQPAELEDSGVYFCASSQDAAGPYGYTFGSGTRLTVV.

This chain uses TRBV29-1 with TRBJ2-1; 7 nucleotides align to TRBD2. CDR3 length: 16 amino acids. Germline V gene lookup returns CDR1 SQVTM and CDR2 ANQGSEA. V trimming: 0 bases; J trimming: 5 bases; junction bases outside the gene matches: 10. As DNA, the CDR3 is TGCAGCGTTGAAGATCGGCGAGGGAGGGCACACAATGAGCAGTTCTTC. Encoded protein: CSVEDRRGRAHNEQFF.

The rearrangement uses TRBV6-5 and TRBJ2-1, with D maybe TRBD2 (5 bases). V lost 6 bases and J 9 bases, leaving 12 bases between the germline ends. Germline V CDR1 and CDR2: MNHEY, SVGAGI. This CDR3 is 12 amino acids long. The CDR3 nucleotides are TGTGCCAGCAGGAAGGGAGTATCTGAGCAGTTCTTC. Translating it yields CASRKGVSEQFF.

In its sample, this clone was seen a few times. V and J are TRBV15 and TRBJ1-4, with 9 positions matching TRBD1. The germline gives CDR1 LNHNV, CDR2 YYDKDF (reference sequence). The V segment lost 0 bases and the J segment 7 bases; nucleotides outside the gene matches: 3. This CDR3 has 15 amino acids. CDR3 residues: CATSREGQGGEKLFF. In nucleotides, the CDR3 is TGTGCCACCAGCAGAGAGGGACAGGGTGGTGAAAAACTGTTTTTT.

CDR3 coding DNA: TGTGCCAGCTCTCGCGGGAGTTTGGTAGATACGCAGTATTTT. This sequence encodes CASSRGSLVDTQYF. The chain combines TRBV18 with TRBJ2-3; 7 bases line up with TRBD2. Per germline, CDR1 KGHSH and CDR2 LQKENI. With 6 bases clipped from V and 5 bases from J, the junction kept 8 bases outside the gene matches. The CDR3 is 14 residues long.

This clone was found once. The chain combines TRBV5-4 with TRBJ2-1, with TRBD2 identical over 7 bases. The CDR3 is 16 amino acids. V lost 4 bases, J lost 7 bases, and 14 bases stayed unmatched. Germline CDR1 reads SGHNT; CDR2 reads YYREEE (reference sequence). CDR3 in amino acids: CASSPKAAGIRNEQFF. The CDR3 region has the DNA TGTGCCAGCAGCCCTAAGGCAGCGGGGATACGTAATGAGCAGTTCTTC.

This chain joins TRBV12-5 and TRBJ2-1, with D maybe TRBD2 (5 bases). The CDR3 contains 15 residues. From germline, CDR1 is LGHNT and CDR2 FRNRAP. The germline V and J ends were trimmed by 2 bases and 0 bases, with 8 bases remaining between them. The CDR3 spells CASGLSGLSYNEQFF. CDR3 nucleotide sequence: TGTGCTAGTGGTTTGAGCGGCCTCTCCTACAATGAGCAGTTCTTC.

The chain couples TRBV4-3 to TRBJ2-2; 7 bases map to TRBD1. CDR3 length: 15 residues. Germline CDR1 LGHNA, CDR2 YSLEER. Trimming at V came to 4 bases and at J to 5 bases, leaving 7 bases not matched to a gene. In DNA, the CDR3 is TGCGCCAGCAGCCTCGACAGGGTAGCAACCGGGGAGCTGTTTTTT. Amino acids: CASSLDRVATGELFF.

This clone was observed a few times. This chain joins TRBV7-9 and TRBJ1-2; no clear D. The CDR3 extends over 12 amino acids. Germline CDR1 and CDR2: SEHNR and FQNEAQ (reference sequence). Trimming cost V 3 bases and J 8 bases, with 10 bases left between them. In nucleotides, the CDR3 is TGTGCCAGCAGCTTGTCCCAGGCGGGCTACACCTTC. Its protein product is CASSLSQAGYTF. Full variable domain (outside the CDR3, taken from reference TRBV7-9 and TRBJ1-2): DTGVSQNPRHKITKRGQNVTFRCDPISEHNRLYWYRQTLGQGPEFLTYFQNEAQLEKSRLLSDRFSAERPKGSFSTLEIQRTEQGDSAMYLCASSLSQAGYTFGSGTRLTVV.

This chain uses TRBV18 with TRBJ1-2; D is possibly TRBD1 (5 bases). The CDR3 totals 14 residues. V shed 3 bases and J shed 4 bases, with 12 bases lying between them. Germline loops: CDR1 KGHSH, CDR2 LQKENI. The CDR3: CASSPAGVGYGYTF. The DNA for the CDR3 is TGTGCCAGCTCACCGGCGGGGGTTGGCTATGGCTACACCTTC.

The CDR3 spells CASSPYPGTSGSDEQFF. The CDR3 DNA reads TGTGCCAGCAGTCCCTACCCCGGGACTAGCGGGAGTGATGAGCAGTTCTTC. This sequence joins TRBV27 and TRBJ2-1, with 14 bases matching TRBD2. The CDR3 extends over 17 amino acids. V shed 5 bases, J shed 8 bases, and the junction held 11 bases outside the gene matches. The germline V gene has CDR1 MNHEY and CDR2 SMNVEV (reference sequence).

The table lists this clone with a count of one. The chain links TRBV7-2 to TRBJ1-3, with TRBD1 matching 11 bases. The germline CDR1 and CDR2 sequences are SGHTA and FQGNSA. CDR3 length: 16 residues. Unmatched junction bases numbered 9, after V lost 3 bases and J lost 8 bases. The CDR3 nucleotides read TGTGCCAGCAGCTTGGCCGCTGGACAGGGGGCTGACACCATATATTTT. This codes for CASSLAAGQGADTIYF. Full variable domain (rest looked up from reference TRBV7-2 and TRBJ1-3): GAGVSQSPSNKVTEKGKDVELRCDPISGHTALYWYRQSLGQGLEFLIYFQGNSAPDKSGLPSDRFSAERTGGSVSTLTIQRTQQEDSAVYLCASSLAAGQGADTIYFGEGSWLTVV.